The rows below give T cell receptor beta chains drawn from one sample of a study of somatic mutations in cytotoxic T cells in rheumatoid arthritis. Measured with immunoSEQ multiplex PCR; TCRdb has only the in-frame clones, and not every one. Seen here are tens of thousands of clones, approximately 84% observed once, and the top ten hold 11%. The sample consisted of CD8+ T cells sorted from blood. The receptors were gathered from an adult with rheumatoid arthritis. CDR3s include the opening cysteine and the closing phenylalanine or tryptophan. D genes are given only for firm matches. Rows may omit the clone size; those that give it use once, few, many or a size class.

TRBD2,.,TRBV10-3,TRBJ2-3,TGTGCCATCAGTGATCTAGCGGGGGGGCCATCAGATACGCAGTATTTT,CAISDLAGGPSDTQYF
.,.,TRBV6-1,TRBJ2-7,TGTGCCAGCACAACATACTACGAGCAGTACTTC,CASTTYYEQYF
TRBD1,.,TRBV11-2,TRBJ2-7,TGTGCCAGCAGCTTAGGGACAGGGGCCTACGAGCAGTACTTC,CASSLGTGAYEQYF
.,.,TRBV7-2,TRBJ2-7,TGTGCCAGCAGCTTAGACGGTTTGTTGGGGGAGAGGTCCTACGAGCAGTACTTC,CASSLDGLLGERSYEQYF
TRBD1,few,TRBV7-6,TRBJ2-5,TGTGCCAGCAGCCGCGGGGGGACAGGGGACCAAGAGACCCAGTACTTC,CASSRGGTGDQETQYF
.,.,TRBV5-1,TRBJ1-2,TGCGCCAGCAGCTGGTCCGGAACAGGGAATGACTACACCTTC,CASSWSGTGNDYTF
TRBD1,.,TRBV4-1,TRBJ2-7,TGCGCCAGCAGCCTACTACCGGACAGGGCCCACGAGCAGTACTTC,CASSLLPDRAHEQYF
TRBD1,.,TRBV7-9,TRBJ2-3,TGTGCCAGCAGCCCAACGGACAGGCTTAGCACAGATACGCAGTATTTT,CASSPTDRLSTDTQYF
.,.,TRBV4-1,TRBJ1-6,TGCGCCAGCAGCCCCGTGGGGCTTGATTCACCCCTCCACTTT,CASSPVGLDSPLHF
TRBD1,once,TRBV5-1,TRBJ2-7,TGCGCCAGCAGTTTCGGGACAGGGCAAGAGCAGTACTTC,CASSFGTGQEQYF
.,.,TRBV5-6,TRBJ2-7,TGTGCCAGCAGTGTTTTAATGGACGGCAGCCTAGGAGAGCAGTACTTC,CASSVLMDGSLGEQYF
.,.,TRBV7-9,TRBJ2-1,TGTGCCAGCAGGGCTCGCGACCGGGGCTACAATGAGCAGTTCTTC,CASRARDRGYNEQFF
TRBD1,.,TRBV7-8,TRBJ2-1,TGTGCCAGCAGCTTAGCAGAAGGGGACAGTGGTAATGAGCAGTTCTTC,CASSLAEGDSGNEQFF
.,.,TRBV25-1,TRBJ2-5,TGTGCCAGCAGTGCAGGAGAGACCCAGTACTTC,CASSAGETQYF
TRBD2,.,TRBV7-3,TRBJ2-3,TGTGCCAGCAGCTTATTTCCTAGCGGGGGGGCCGTAACAGATACGCAGTATTTT,CASSLFPSGGAVTDTQYF
.,.,TRBV7-8,TRBJ2-1,TGTGCCAGCAGCCGCTACAATGAGCAGTTCTTC,CASSRYNEQFF
TRBD2,.,TRBV6-1,TRBJ2-3,TGTGCCAGCAGTGGACTCCTACGGGAGGTGGGCACAGATACGCAGTATTTT,CASSGLLREVGTDTQYF
.,.,TRBV27,TRBJ2-7,TGTGCAGCCGGACGGAACCTATACGAGCAGTACTTC,CAAGRNLYEQYF
.,.,TRBV4-2,TRBJ2-7,TGTGCCAGCAGCCAAGACGAGGGGCGCTCCTACGAGCAGTACTTC,CASSQDEGRSYEQYF
.,.,TRBV15,TRBJ2-3,TGTGCCACCAGCAGAGTTGGGGGCACAGATACGCAGTATTTT,CATSRVGGTDTQYF
TRBD1,.,TRBV19,TRBJ2-7,TGTGCCAGTAGTAACGGGGGGACAGGGGGCTACGAGCAGTACTTC,CASSNGGTGGYEQYF
.,.,TRBV27,TRBJ2-2,TGTGCCAGCAGTTTTGGGGGAACCGGGGAGCTGTTTTTT,CASSFGGTGELFF
.,.,TRBV4-1,TRBJ1-3,TGCGCCAGCAGCCAGGCGGACGGAAACACCATATATTTT,CASSQADGNTIYF
TRBD1,.,TRBV7-9,TRBJ2-7,TGTGCCAGCAGCCGGAGACAGGGTACCTACGAGCAGTACTTC,CASSRRQGTYEQYF
.,.,TRBV7-8,TRBJ1-1,TGTGCCAGCAGCTTAAGGTCGCTACGCTCGAACACTGAAGCTTTCTTT,CASSLRSLRSNTEAFF
.,.,TRBV15,TRBJ2-1,TGTGCCACCAGCAGAGGTGCGGGACGCTCCTACAATGAGCAGTTCTTC,CATSRGAGRSYNEQFF
.,.,TRBV6-5,TRBJ1-4,TGTGCCAGCTCTATATCCAGGTCAACTAATGAAAAACTGTTTTTT,CASSISRSTNEKLFF
.,.,TRBV18,TRBJ1-6,TGTGCCAGCTCACCACCGGTCGGGGAAGATTCACCCCTCCACTTT,CASSPPVGEDSPLHF
.,once,TRBV4-3,TRBJ1-5,TGCGCCAGCAGCCAAGATAGGGAAGACAGATATCAGCCCCAGCATTTT,CASSQDREDRYQPQHF
TRBD1,.,TRBV5-8,TRBJ2-2,TGTGCCAGCAGCACCGGGACAGACACCGGGGAGCTGTTTTTT,CASSTGTDTGELFF
.,.,TRBV4-2,TRBJ2-1,TGTGCCAGCAGCCAAGATCCAGGGCTCACCTACAATGAGCAGTTCTTC,CASSQDPGLTYNEQFF
TRBD1,few,TRBV6-1,TRBJ1-2,TGTGCCAGCAGTTGGACAGGGAGGGATGGCTACACCTTC,CASSWTGRDGYTF
.,few,TRBV7-9,TRBJ1-1,TGTGCCAGCAGCCGCGGAGGGACTGAAGCTTTCTTT,CASSRGGTEAFF
.,.,TRBV11-1,TRBJ1-1,TGTGCCAGCAGCCCGGGGGGGAGCACTGAAGCTTTCTTT,CASSPGGSTEAFF
TRBD1,few,TRBV6-5,TRBJ2-7,TGTGCCAGCAGTTTTGCAGGGGGCAGGTACGAGCAGTACTTC,CASSFAGGRYEQYF
.,.,TRBV7-8,TRBJ2-1,TGTGCCAGCAGGCGCCTGGTGGTAGCGGCCTACAATGAGCAGTTCTTC,CASRRLVVAAYNEQFF
.,.,TRBV2,TRBJ2-3,TGTGCCAGCAGTGAAGGCTACACAGATACGCAGTATTTT,CASSEGYTDTQYF
.,.,TRBV4-2,TRBJ1-2,TGTGCCAGCAGCCACTCGGGGGGGGGAGGAGGCTACACCTTC,CASSHSGGGGGYTF
.,.,TRBV7-2,TRBJ1-4,TGTGCCAGCAGCTCAGGAACAGCAACTAATGAAAAACTGTTTTTT,CASSSGTATNEKLFF
TRBD2,.,TRBV19,TRBJ2-1,TGTGCCAGTAGTATAGGCTCGACTAGCGGGGGGGCGAATGAGCAGTTCTTC,CASSIGSTSGGANEQFF